This T cell receptor (beta chain) was captured in a study of blood T cell repertoires in COVID-19. The assay was immunoSEQ multiplex PCR, and TCRdb's table has in-frame clones only and misses some. This table has hundreds of thousands of clones, approximately 87% appearing once. The V gene lost 6 bases and the J gene lost 0 bases, with 15 bases spanning the gap. Germline CDR1 is KGHSH and CDR2 is LQKENI. The CDR3 is 16 residues long. The chain links TRBV18 to TRBJ1-5, with a weak D call TRBD1 (5 bases). Sequencing was done on a sample of peripheral blood. The source is a middle-aged woman who had recovered from COVID-19. The CDR3 sequence is CASSRGSGNSNQPQHF. The CDR3, as DNA: TGTGCCAGCTCCCGGGGGAGTGGCAATAGCAATCAGCCCCAGCATTTT.